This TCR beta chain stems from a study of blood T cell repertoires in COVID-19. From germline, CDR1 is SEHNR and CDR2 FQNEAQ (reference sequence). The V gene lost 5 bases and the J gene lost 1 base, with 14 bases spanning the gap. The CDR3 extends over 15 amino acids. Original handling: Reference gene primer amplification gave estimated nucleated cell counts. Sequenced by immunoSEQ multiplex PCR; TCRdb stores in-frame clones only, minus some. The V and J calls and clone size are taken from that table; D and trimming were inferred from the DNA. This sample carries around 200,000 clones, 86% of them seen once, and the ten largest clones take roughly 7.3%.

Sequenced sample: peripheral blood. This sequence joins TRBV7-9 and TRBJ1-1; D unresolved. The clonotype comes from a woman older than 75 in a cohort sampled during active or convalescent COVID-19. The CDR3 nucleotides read TGTGCCAGCAGCCCTGACACTTTACCGAACACTGAAGCTTTCTTT. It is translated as CASSPDTLPNTEAFF. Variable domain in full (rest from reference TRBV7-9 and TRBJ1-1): DTGVSQNPRHKITKRGQNVTFRCDPISEHNRLYWYRQTLGQGPEFLTYFQNEAQLEKSRLLSDRFSAERPKGSFSTLEIQRTEQGDSAMYLCASSPDTLPNTEAFFGQGTRLTVV.